Listed below are T cell receptor beta chains from one sample, sequenced in a study of blood T cells in healthy people across ages. One entry per CDR3 protein results from TCRdb running MiXCR on the 5' RACE reads. The table shows roughly 1.6 million distinct CDR3 sequences, with about 35% occurring only once. The sample taken for sequencing was blood. Every receptor here comes from a woman aged 25 to 39 in good health. CDR3s include the opening cysteine and the closing phenylalanine or tryptophan. A D gene is named only where the DNA matches it firmly. Only some rows state a clone size, as once, few, many or a class for expanded clones.

d_call: .; j_call: TRBJ2-7; clone_size: few; v_call: TRBV27; cdr3_aa: CASSRAGSGSYEQYF; cdr3_nt: TGTGCCAGCAGTAGGGCCGGGTCCGGCTCCTACGAGCAGTACTTC
d_call: .; j_call: TRBJ2-7; clone_size: .; v_call: TRBV28; cdr3_aa: CASSLPAFAWNYEQYF; cdr3_nt: TGTGCCAGCAGTTTACCTGCCTTTGCTTGGAACTACGAGCAGTACTTC
d_call: TRBD1; j_call: TRBJ2-7; clone_size: few; v_call: TRBV20-1; cdr3_aa: CSARRQGREQYF; cdr3_nt: TGCAGTGCTAGAAGACAGGGTCGGGAGCAGTACTTC
d_call: .; j_call: TRBJ2-3; clone_size: .; v_call: TRBV11-2; cdr3_aa: CASSLSGRYKDTQYF; cdr3_nt: TGTGCCAGCAGCTTAAGTGGAAGGTATAAGGATACGCAGTATTTT
d_call: .; j_call: TRBJ2-4; clone_size: few; v_call: TRBV12-3/TRBV12-4; cdr3_aa: CASRPNKHGAKNIQYF; cdr3_nt: TGTGCCAGCAGACCCAATAAACATGGGGCCAAAAACATTCAGTACTTC
d_call: .; j_call: TRBJ2-1; clone_size: .; v_call: TRBV2; cdr3_aa: CASRKSPAVDYNEQFF; cdr3_nt: TGTGCCAGCAGGAAGTCTCCAGCGGTCGACTACAATGAGCAGTTCTTC
d_call: TRBD2; j_call: TRBJ2-7; clone_size: .; v_call: TRBV5-1; cdr3_aa: CASSFNGGGGYEQYF; cdr3_nt: TGCGCCAGCAGCTTCAATGGGGGGGGAGGATACGAGCAGTACTTC
d_call: TRBD2; j_call: TRBJ2-2; clone_size: .; v_call: TRBV7-3; cdr3_aa: CASSLNAGEYTGELFF; cdr3_nt: TGTGCCAGCAGCTTAAATGCGGGAGAGTACACCGGGGAGCTGTTTTTT
d_call: .; j_call: TRBJ2-1; clone_size: .; v_call: TRBV4-1; cdr3_aa: CASSQERTGYNEQFF; cdr3_nt: TGCGCCAGCAGCCAAGAGAGGACTGGGTACAATGAGCAGTTCTTC
d_call: TRBD1; j_call: TRBJ2-3; clone_size: few; v_call: TRBV7-9; cdr3_aa: CANSRTGTDTQYF; cdr3_nt: TGTGCCAACTCCCGGACAGGGACCGATACGCAGTATTTT
d_call: .; j_call: TRBJ2-5; clone_size: few; v_call: TRBV27; cdr3_aa: CASKVSAEMGTQYF; cdr3_nt: TGTGCCAGCAAAGTATCCGCGGAGATGGGGACCCAGTACTTC
d_call: TRBD2; j_call: TRBJ2-3; clone_size: many; v_call: TRBV20-1; cdr3_aa: CSAPGTSGFTDTQYF; cdr3_nt: TGCAGTGCCCCCGGGACTAGCGGGTTCACAGATACGCAGTATTTT
d_call: TRBD2; j_call: TRBJ2-7; clone_size: many; v_call: TRBV20-1; cdr3_aa: CSTSGGFYEQYF; cdr3_nt: TGCAGTACGAGCGGGGGGTTCTACGAGCAGTACTTC
d_call: .; j_call: TRBJ2-1; clone_size: few; v_call: TRBV7-9; cdr3_aa: CASTEEGGVNEQFF; cdr3_nt: TGTGCCAGCACCGAAGAGGGGGGGGTCAATGAGCAGTTCTTC
d_call: .; j_call: TRBJ2-5; clone_size: few; v_call: TRBV7-7; cdr3_aa: CASSLDRDGREQYF; cdr3_nt: TGTGCCAGCAGCTTAGACCGGGACGGCAGGGAGCAGTACTTC
d_call: .; j_call: TRBJ1-2; clone_size: .; v_call: TRBV2; cdr3_aa: CASRPPPGSHGYTF; cdr3_nt: TGTGCCAGCAGACCCCCTCCGGGTTCGCATGGCTACACCTTC